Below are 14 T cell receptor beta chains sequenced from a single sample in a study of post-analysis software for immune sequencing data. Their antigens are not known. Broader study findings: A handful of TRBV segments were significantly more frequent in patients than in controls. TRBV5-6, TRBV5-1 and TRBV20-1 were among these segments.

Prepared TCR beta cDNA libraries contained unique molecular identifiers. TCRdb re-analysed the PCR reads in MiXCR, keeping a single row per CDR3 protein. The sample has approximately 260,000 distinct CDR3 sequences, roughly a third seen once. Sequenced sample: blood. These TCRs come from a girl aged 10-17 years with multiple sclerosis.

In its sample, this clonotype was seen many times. DNA for the CDR3: TGTGCCAGTAGTATTGTGCGGACCTACAATGAGCAGTTCTTC. This gives the protein CASSIVRTYNEQFF. The rearrangement joins TRBV19 to TRBJ2-1; D remains ambiguous. This CDR3 is 14 amino acids long. Trimming removed 3 bases at V and 2 bases at J, with 8 bases between. Germline V gives CDR1 LNHDA, CDR2 SQIVND (reference sequence).

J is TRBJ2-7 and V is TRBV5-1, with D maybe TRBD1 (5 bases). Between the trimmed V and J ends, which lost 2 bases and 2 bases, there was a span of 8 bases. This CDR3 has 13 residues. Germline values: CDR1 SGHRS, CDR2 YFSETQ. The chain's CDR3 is CASSLSTAYEQYF. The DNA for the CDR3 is TGCGCCAGCAGCTTATCGACAGCCTACGAGCAGTACTTC.

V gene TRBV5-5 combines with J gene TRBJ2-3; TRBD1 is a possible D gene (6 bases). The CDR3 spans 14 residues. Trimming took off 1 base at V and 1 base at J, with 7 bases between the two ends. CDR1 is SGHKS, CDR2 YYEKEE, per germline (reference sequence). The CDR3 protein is CASSLPGGTDTQYF. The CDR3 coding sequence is TGTGCCAGCAGCTTGCCAGGGGGCACAGATACGCAGTATTTT.

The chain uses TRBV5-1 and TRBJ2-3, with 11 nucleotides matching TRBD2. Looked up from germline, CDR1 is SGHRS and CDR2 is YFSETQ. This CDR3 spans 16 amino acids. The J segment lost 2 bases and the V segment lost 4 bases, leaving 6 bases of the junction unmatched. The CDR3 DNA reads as TGCGCCAGCAGCAACCGACTAGCGGGGCCCACAGATACGCAGTATTTT. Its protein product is CASSNRLAGPTDTQYF.

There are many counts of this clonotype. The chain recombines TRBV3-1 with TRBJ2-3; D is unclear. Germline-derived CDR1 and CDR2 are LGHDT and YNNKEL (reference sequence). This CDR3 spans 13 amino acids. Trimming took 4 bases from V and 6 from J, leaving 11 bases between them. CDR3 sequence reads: CASSRGRADTQYF. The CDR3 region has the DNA TGTGCCAGCAGCCGGGGTAGAGCCGATACGCAGTATTTT.

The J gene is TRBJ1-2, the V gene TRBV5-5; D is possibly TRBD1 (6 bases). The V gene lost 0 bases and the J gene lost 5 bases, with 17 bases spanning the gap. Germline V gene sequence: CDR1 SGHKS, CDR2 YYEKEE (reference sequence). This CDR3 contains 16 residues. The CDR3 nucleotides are TGTGCCAGCAGCTTGGGGCCCCACAGGGCCGGGTATGGCTACACCTTC. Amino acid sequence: CASSLGPHRAGYGYTF.

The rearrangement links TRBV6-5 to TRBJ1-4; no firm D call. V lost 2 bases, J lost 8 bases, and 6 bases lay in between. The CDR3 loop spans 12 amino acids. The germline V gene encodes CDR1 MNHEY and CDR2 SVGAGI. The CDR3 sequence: CASSYPGEKLFF. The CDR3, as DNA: TGTGCCAGCAGTTACCCGGGGGAAAAACTGTTTTTT.

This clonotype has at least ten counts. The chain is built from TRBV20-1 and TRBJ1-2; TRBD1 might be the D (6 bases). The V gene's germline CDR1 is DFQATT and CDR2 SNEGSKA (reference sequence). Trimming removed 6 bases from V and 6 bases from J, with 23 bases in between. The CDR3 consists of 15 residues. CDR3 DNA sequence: TGCAGTGCCCGGGACCGAGGGACATCTGCTGATGGCTACACCTTC. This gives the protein CSARDRGTSADGYTF.

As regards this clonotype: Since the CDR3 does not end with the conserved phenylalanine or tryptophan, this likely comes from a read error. In nucleotides, the CDR3 is TGTGCCACCAGCAGAGACCCCAAGGGGGAGACCCAGTACGTC. Protein: CATSRDPKGETQYV. The chain is built from TRBV15 and TRBJ2-5; the D gene is possibly TRBD1 (5 bases). Germline CDR1 is LNHNV and CDR2 is YYDKDF (reference sequence). This CDR3 has 14 amino acids. V shed 0 bases and J shed 5 bases, with 10 bases lying between them.

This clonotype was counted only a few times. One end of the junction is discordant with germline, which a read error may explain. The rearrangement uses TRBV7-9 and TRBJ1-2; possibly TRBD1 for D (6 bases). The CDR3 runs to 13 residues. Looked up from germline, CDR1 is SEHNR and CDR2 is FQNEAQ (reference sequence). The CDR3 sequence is CASSLTGNYDYTF. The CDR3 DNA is TGTGCCAGCAGCTTAACAGGGAACTATGACTACACCTTC.

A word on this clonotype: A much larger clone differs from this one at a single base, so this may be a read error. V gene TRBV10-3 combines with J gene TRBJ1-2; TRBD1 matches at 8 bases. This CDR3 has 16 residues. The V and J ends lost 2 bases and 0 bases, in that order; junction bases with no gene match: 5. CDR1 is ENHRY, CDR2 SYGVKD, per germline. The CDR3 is CAISEAKTGANYGYTF. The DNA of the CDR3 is TGTGCCATCAGTGAGGCAAAGACAGGGGCTAACTATGGCTACACCTTC.

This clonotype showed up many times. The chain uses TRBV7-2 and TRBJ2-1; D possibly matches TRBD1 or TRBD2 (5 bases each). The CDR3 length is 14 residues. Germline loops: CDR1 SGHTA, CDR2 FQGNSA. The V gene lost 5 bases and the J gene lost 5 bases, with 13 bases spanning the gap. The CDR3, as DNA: TGTGCCAGCAGCAGGGACCATACCGACAATGAGCAGTTCTTC. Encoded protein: CASSRDHTDNEQFF.

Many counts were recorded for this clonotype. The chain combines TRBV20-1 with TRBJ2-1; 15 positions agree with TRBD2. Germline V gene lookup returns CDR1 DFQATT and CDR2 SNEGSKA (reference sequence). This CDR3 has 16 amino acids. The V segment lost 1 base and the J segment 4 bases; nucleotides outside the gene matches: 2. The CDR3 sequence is CSARGTSGREYNEQFF. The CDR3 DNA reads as TGCAGTGCTAGAGGGACTAGCGGGAGGGAGTACAATGAGCAGTTCTTC.

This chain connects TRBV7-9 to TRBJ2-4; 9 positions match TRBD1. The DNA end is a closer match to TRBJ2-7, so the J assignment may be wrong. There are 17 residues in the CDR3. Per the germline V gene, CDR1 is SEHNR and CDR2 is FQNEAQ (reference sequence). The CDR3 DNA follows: TGTGCCAGCAGCGACACGCCCGGGACAGGGCTCTCCTACGAGCAGTACTTC. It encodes CASSDTPGTGLSYEQYF.